The next 19 T cell receptor beta chains were all read from a single sample in a study of T cells in Graves' hyperthyroidism and ophthalmopathy. There were TCR beta CDR3 regions amplified from RNA transcripts. The HTBI primer set was used in a first-round RT-PCR of the TCR CDR3. TCRdb analysed the multiplex PCR reads with MiXCR anew, one entry per CDR3 protein. In the table there are about 720,000 distinct CDR3 sequences, approximately 18% of which are singletons. The sequencing input was blood. These TCRs come from a woman between 45 and 65 years old with Graves' hyperthyroidism that later progressed to Graves' ophthalmopathy.

This clonotype was counted many times. This chain uses TRBV6-1 with TRBJ1-2, with 8 bases fitting TRBD1. V lost 6 bases and J lost 5; bases outside the gene matches: 14. In germline, CDR1 is MNHNS, CDR2 SASEGT. CDR3 length: 16 residues. CDR3 in amino acids: CASSRDRSTVPYGYTF. In nucleotides, the CDR3 is TGTGCCAGCAGCCGGGACAGGTCCACTGTCCCATATGGCTACACCTTC.

The chain recombines TRBV12-5 with TRBJ2-1; unclear D gene. Trimming shortened V by 7 bases and J by 7 bases, and 11 bases separated the two germline ends. The V gene's germline CDR1 is LGHNT and CDR2 FRNRAP. The CDR3 runs 12 residues. The CDR3, as DNA: TGTGCTAGTGCCTCGTGGGATAATGAGCAGTTCTTC. Translation gives CASASWDNEQFF.

This clonotype was recorded once. A junction end diverges from the germline sequence, so it may reflect a read error. The V and J genes are TRBV20-1 and TRBJ1-3; D gene uncertain. This CDR3 has 14 residues. Germline CDR1 and CDR2: DFQATT and SNEGSKA (reference sequence). The CDR3: CSARWASSGNAIYF. The CDR3, as DNA: TGCAGTGCTAGATGGGCTTCCTCTGGAAACGCCATATATTTT.

This clonotype was seen many times. The rearrangement links TRBV20-1 to TRBJ2-3, with 9 bases fitting TRBD1. Germline values: CDR1 DFQATT, CDR2 SNEGSKA (reference sequence). V shed 8 bases and J 5 bases; nucleotides not matched to a gene: 17. This CDR3 has 16 residues. CDR3 DNA: TGCAGTACCGGGGCGGCGGACAGGGGCGTTGTAGATACGCAGTATTTT. Translation: CSTGAADRGVVDTQYF.

This clonotype was recorded at least ten times. This chain connects TRBV3-1 to TRBJ1-2, with D unclear. The germline V gene encodes CDR1 LGHDT and CDR2 YNNKEL (reference sequence). Trimming left V 0 bases short and J 8 bases short, with 7 bases between. The CDR3 is 12 residues long. As DNA, the CDR3 is TGTGCCAGCAGCCAAGATAAACGGGGCTACACCTTC. Translated, it gives CASSQDKRGYTF.

This clonotype was seen many times. This chain links TRBV11-2 with TRBJ2-7; perhaps TRBD1 as D (5 bases). V lost 5 bases and J lost 4, with 15 bases in between. The CDR3 runs to 14 residues. Germline V gene data show CDR1 as SGHAT and CDR2 as FQNNGV. CDR3 sequence (DNA): TGTGCCAGCAGCCCAGTGGGGCTAAGATACGAGCAGTACTTC. Its protein is CASSPVGLRYEQYF. Full variable domain (outside the CDR3, taken from reference TRBV11-2 and TRBJ2-7): EAGVAQSPRYKIIEKRQSVAFWCNPISGHATLYWYQQILGQGPKLLIQFQNNGVVDDSQLPKDRFSAERLKGVDSTLKIQPAKLEDSAVYLCASSPVGLRYEQYFGPGTRLTVT.

The gene calls are TRBV4-2 and TRBJ1-2, with D unclear. Trimming took off 0 bases at V and 8 bases at J, with 16 bases between the two ends. Germline loops: CDR1 LGHNA, CDR2 YNFKEQ. This CDR3 spans 15 amino acids. CDR3 loop: CASSQDRRASGGYTF. CDR3 DNA sequence: TGTGCCAGCAGCCAAGATCGAAGGGCCTCGGGAGGCTACACCTTC.

This clonotype was detected ten times or more. The gene calls are TRBV12-3 or TRBV12-4 and TRBJ2-2, with D unresolved. This CDR3 is 13 amino acids long. V lost 6 bases and J lost 8, with 13 bases in between. The CDR3: CASRISWGGELFF. The CDR3 DNA reads TGTGCCAGCAGAATTTCGTGGGGAGGGGAGCTGTTTTTT.

This clonotype occurred a few times. The gene calls are TRBV4-1 and TRBJ1-5; no reliable D call. The V end was cut by 3 bases, the J end by 0 bases, with 9 bases between. This CDR3 contains 15 residues. Germline V gene lookup returns CDR1 MGHRA and CDR2 YSYEKL. The CDR3 protein is CASSQARISNQPQHF. In DNA form, the CDR3 reads TGCGCCAGCAGCCAGGCAAGAATTAGCAATCAGCCCCAGCATTTT.

The V gene is TRBV29-1, the J gene TRBJ2-3; no clear D gene. This CDR3 has 15 residues. Trimming stripped 5 bases from V and 0 bases from J, with 15 bases between. Germline CDR1 is SQVTM and CDR2 is ANQGSEA. CDR3 coding DNA: TGCAGCGTTATTCATAACAGCGATAGCACAGATACGCAGTATTTT. It translates to CSVIHNSDSTDTQYF.

This clonotype was detected ten times or more. This sequence joins TRBV11-2 and TRBJ2-3; D may be TRBD1 or TRBD2 (5 bases each). V gave up 0 bases and J gave up 6 bases, with 13 bases separating them. Per germline, CDR1 SGHAT and CDR2 FQNNGV. The CDR3 covers 15 residues. CDR3 in amino acids: CASSLDGTGSDTQYF. For the CDR3, the DNA is TGTGCCAGCAGCTTAGATGGGACGGGGTCGGATACGCAGTATTTT.

This clonotype was seen repeatedly, ten times or more. The chain links TRBV2 to TRBJ2-7; TRBD1 agrees at 11 bases. J lost 7 bases, V lost 1 base, and 3 bases had no gene match. Looked up from germline, CDR1 is SNHLY and CDR2 is FYNNEI. The CDR3 is 14 amino acids. The CDR3, as DNA: TGTGCCAGCAGTGAAGGGGGACAGGGGGGAGAGCAGTACTTC. It codes for CASSEGGQGGEQYF.

This clonotype has at least ten counts. The rearrangement joins TRBV7-8 to TRBJ2-1; possible D gene TRBD2, 6 bases. V was trimmed by 0 bases and J by 6 bases, leaving 12 bases between them. The CDR3 extends over 15 amino acids. Germline V gene data show CDR1 as SGHVS and CDR2 as FQNEAQ. Written as DNA, the CDR3 is TGTGCCAGCAGCTTAGCGTGGGGGGATGCCAATGAGCAGTTCTTC. Protein product: CASSLAWGDANEQFF.

There are many counts of this clonotype. The rearrangement uses TRBV12-3 or TRBV12-4 and TRBJ1-1; TRBD1 matches at 7 bases. Trimming removed 6 bases from V and 4 bases from J; junction bases left unmatched: 8. The CDR3 loop spans 14 amino acids. CDR3 amino acids: CASRNRGGGTEAFF. The CDR3 DNA is TGTGCCAGCAGGAACAGGGGTGGGGGCACTGAAGCTTTCTTT.

Many counts were recorded for this clonotype. V gene TRBV11-2 combines with J gene TRBJ2-7; D may be TRBD1 (6 bases). V was pared by 4 bases and J by 2 bases, with 12 bases between. The CDR3 has 14 amino acids. Looked up from germline, CDR1 is SGHAT and CDR2 is FQNNGV. The CDR3 nucleotides are TGTGCCAGCAGCTCCGGACAGATAACCTACGAGCAGTACTTC. Translated, it gives CASSSGQITYEQYF.

Remarks on this clonotype: A much larger clone is a single base away; this may be a read error. The chain has TRBV18 and TRBJ2-3; 11 positions match TRBD2. Germline-derived CDR1 and CDR2 are KGHSH and LQKENI. This CDR3 region has 16 residues. CDR3 amino acids: CTSSPGTSGYTDTQYF. CDR3 DNA sequence: TGTACCAGCTCACCAGGGACTAGCGGATACACAGATACGCAGTATTTT.

This clonotype occurred many times. This chain uses TRBV12-3 or TRBV12-4 with TRBJ2-1; TRBD2 might be the D (7 bases). The CDR3 is made up of 16 amino acids. V shed 5 bases and J shed 4 bases, with 18 bases lying between them. The CDR3 region is CASSHGRGVVYNEQFF. The CDR3 DNA sequence: TGTGCCAGCAGTCATGGGAGGGGGGTTGTGTACAATGAGCAGTTCTTC.

The sample holds a few counts of this clonotype. The genes are TRBV20-1 and TRBJ2-5; 11 bases map to TRBD2. V dropped 1 base and J dropped 5; count of bases not matched to a gene: 0. The CDR3 totals 13 residues. Germline loops: CDR1 DFQATT, CDR2 SNEGSKA (reference sequence). CDR3 nucleotide sequence: TGCAGTGCTAGAGGACTAGCGGGGGAGACCCAGTACTTC. Its protein is CSARGLAGETQYF.

The chain is built from TRBV9 and TRBJ2-5; D may be TRBD2 (7 bases). Germline V CDR1 and CDR2: SGDLS, YYNGEE. V was trimmed by 2 bases and J by 5 bases, leaving 22 bases between them. This CDR3 has 17 residues. As DNA, the CDR3 is TGTGCCAGCAGCGTCCCGGCGGGGAGGGACATAGGGGAGACCCAGTACTTC. This gives the protein CASSVPAGRDIGETQYF.